The subject of this entry is one T cell receptor beta chain. What it recognizes is unknown. The protocol was immunoSEQ multiplex PCR, while the TCRdb copy is restricted to in-frame clones and leaves out a portion. This sample has 1.5 million to 2.5 million clones, with roughly 94% found just once. This entry belongs to a study of shared clonotypes between healthy human individuals. Study-wide results and limits: Naive subsets tended to show greater estimated richness than memory subsets. An anticipated effect of sequencing depth on clonotype sharing among donors was recognized.

Germline CDR1 and CDR2: SGHRS and YFSETQ. This CDR3 spans 19 amino acids. V gave up 3 bases and J gave up 1 base; unmatched junction bases: 16. Naive CD8 populations comprised CD45RO-negative cells positively selected for CCR7, excluding terminally differentiated effector memory CD45RA+ cells. The material sequenced was naive CD8+ T cells sorted from blood. This TCR came from a man aged 18 to 35 in good health. The chain employs TRBV5-1 and TRBJ1-2; 9 bases are a match to TRBD1. CDR3 sequence reads: CASSSTGQGSLSFNYGYTF. The CDR3 DNA reads as TGCGCCAGCAGCTCAACGGGACAGGGTTCCCTCTCCTTTAACTATGGCTACACCTTC.